A single sample gave rise to the 17 T cell receptor beta chains below, sequenced in a study of graft-versus-host responses after intestinal transplantation. Lymphocytes (intraepithelial and lamina propria) were released by processing the graft tissue. Here immunoSEQ multiplex PCR was the method, and the copy in TCRdb shows in-frame clones only, minus some. Of about 15,000 clones listed, around 64% are singletons. The material sequenced was ileum tissue, taken approximately 690 days after intestinal transplantation. The receptors originated from a human patient who received an intestinal transplant, so some T cells may come from the graft donor.

CDR3 bases: TGTGCCAGCAGCCCCCGTGATAGCGGGGCTGGTGAGCAGTTCTTC. Translation: CASSPRDSGAGEQFF. V usage is TRBV7-2 and J usage is TRBJ2-1, with TRBD2 matching 8 bases. The ends lost 5 bases at V and 9 bases at J; junction bases unmatched: 12. Germline V lookup: CDR1 SGHTA, CDR2 FQGNSA. This CDR3 is built from 15 residues.

J is TRBJ2-5 and V is TRBV2, with D perhaps TRBD1 (6 bases). The J call is doubtful: the DNA matches TRBJ2-7 better. The germline V gene encodes CDR1 SNHLY and CDR2 FYNNEI. The CDR3 length is 14 residues. In DNA form, the CDR3 reads TGTGCCAGCAGGGCCACAGGGCCTCAGGGCGAGCAGTACTTC. It yields the protein CASRATGPQGEQYF.

The CDR3 DNA sequence: TGTGCCAGCAGTTTCGGAGCAGGACCGTACGAGCAGTACTTC. The encoded protein is CASSFGAGPYEQYF. The chain combines TRBV27 with TRBJ2-7; no definite D call. Germline V lookup: CDR1 MNHEY, CDR2 SMNVEV (reference sequence). This CDR3 has 14 amino acids. Trimming cost V 3 bases and J 4 bases, with 13 bases left between them.

V is TRBV27 and J is TRBJ1-6, with D hard to call. V lost 4 bases to trimming and J lost 4 bases, with 14 bases between them. In germline, CDR1 is MNHEY, CDR2 SMNVEV (reference sequence). The CDR3 has 16 residues. CDR3 region: CASSSTDSMYNSPLHF. In DNA, the CDR3 is TGTGCCAGCAGTTCCACAGACTCCATGTATAATTCACCCCTCCACTTT.

The sample holds a few counts of this clone. The V gene is TRBV10-3, the J gene TRBJ2-5; 7 bases fit TRBD1. The J call may be in error: the DNA end matches TRBJ2-7 better. Germline V CDR1 and CDR2: ENHRY, SYGVKD. The CDR3 runs 16 residues. The CDR3 DNA reads TGTGCCACTCGACCTCATCAGGGGGACGCCTTCTACGAGCAGTACTTC. Amino acids: CATRPHQGDAFYEQYF.

V usage is TRBV7-9 and J usage is TRBJ1-2; 8 bases fit TRBD1. The germline CDR1 and CDR2 sequences are SEHNR and FQNEAQ (reference sequence). J gave up 0 bases and V 5 bases, and 5 bases lay outside the gene matches. The CDR3 runs to 15 residues. The chain's CDR3 is CASSLDREPNYGYTF. The CDR3 DNA reads as TGTGCCAGCAGCCTGGACAGGGAGCCTAACTATGGCTACACCTTC.

CDR3 in amino acids: CASSRTGLAAYNEQFF. DNA for the CDR3: TGCGCCAGCAGCCGTACGGGACTAGCGGCTTACAATGAGCAGTTCTTC. The chain carries TRBV4-1 and TRBJ2-1; TRBD2 matches at 11 bases. With V trimmed by 4 bases and J by 4 bases, 6 bases remained unmatched. The CDR3 spans 16 residues. Germline CDR1 reads MGHRA; CDR2 reads YSYEKL.

This clone is medium-sized. The rearrangement uses TRBV6-5 and TRBJ1-4, with D unresolved. V lost 4 bases to trimming and J lost 3 bases, with 15 bases between them. Germline V lookup: CDR1 MNHEY, CDR2 SVGAGI. The CDR3 has 16 residues. CDR3 nucleotides: TGTGCCAGCAGTTCAGGATTCGGCGGGTCTAATGAAAAACTGTTTTTT. Translation: CASSSGFGGSNEKLFF.

This chain uses TRBV2 with TRBJ1-3; no clear D gene. V gave up 4 bases and J gave up 0 bases, with 28 bases separating them. The CDR3 covers 21 residues. The germline V gene has CDR1 SNHLY and CDR2 FYNNEI. The DNA of the CDR3 is TGTGCCAGCAGTGTGGAAGTCCACACCCCCTCGACAATACACTCTGGAAACACCATATATTTT. Translation gives CASSVEVHTPSTIHSGNTIYF.

The chain is built from TRBV6-6 and TRBJ2-7, with 8 bases matching TRBD2. V shed 2 bases and J 0 bases; nucleotides not matched to a gene: 0. CDR3 length: 14 residues. Germline V gives CDR1 MNHNY, CDR2 SVGAGI (reference sequence). The CDR3 nucleotides read TGTGCCAGCAGTTACAGCGGGAGCTCCTACGAGCAGTACTTC. Its translation: CASSYSGSSYEQYF.

CDR3 nucleotides: TGCGCCAGCAGCCCCGGGACAGGGAGCTTGTACCTGTACGAGCAGTACTTC. Translation gives CASSPGTGSLYLYEQYF. The gene calls are TRBV5-1 and TRBJ2-7, with 9 bases that match TRBD1. Germline loops: CDR1 SGHRS, CDR2 YFSETQ. V gave up 4 bases and J gave up 4 bases; unmatched junction bases: 15. The CDR3 is made up of 17 amino acids.

This clone was detected a few times. The V and J genes are TRBV4-3 and TRBJ2-7; D may be TRBD1 (7 bases). Trimming left V 0 bases short and J 2 bases short, with 14 bases between. This CDR3 contains 16 residues. CDR1 and CDR2 (germline): LGHNA, YSLEER. The CDR3 reads CASSQDLQGGAYEQYF. DNA of the CDR3: TGCGCCAGCAGCCAAGATCTTCAGGGGGGAGCCTACGAGCAGTACTTC.

J is TRBJ1-4 and V is TRBV30; perhaps TRBD1 as D (6 bases). The germline V gene encodes CDR1 GTSNPN and CDR2 SVGIG (reference sequence). CDR3 size: 12 residues. The V and J ends lost 5 bases and 10 bases respectively, with 14 bases between them. The CDR3: CAWQNRVGKLFF. The CDR3 DNA sequence: TGTGCCTGGCAAAACAGGGTGGGAAAACTGTTTTTT.

A single count supports this clone. This chain joins TRBV30 and TRBJ2-7; 9 positions agree with TRBD1. The CDR3 runs 15 residues. V lost 0 bases, J lost 3 bases, and 6 bases stayed unmatched. The germline V gene has CDR1 GTSNPN and CDR2 SVGIG (reference sequence). The CDR3 loop is CAWSVGTGPFYEQYF. The CDR3 DNA follows: TGTGCCTGGAGTGTCGGGACAGGGCCCTTCTACGAGCAGTACTTC.

This clone came up a few times. V is TRBV6-1 and J is TRBJ2-5; D unresolved. The assigned J gene may be wrong: the sequence end matches TRBJ2-7 better. In germline, CDR1 is MNHNS, CDR2 SASEGT. This CDR3 is built from 12 residues. CDR3 sequence (DNA): TGTGCCAGCAGTGAAGCGTCGGGCGAGCAGTACTTC. This codes for CASSEASGEQYF.

CDR3 bases: TGTGCCAGCAGCTTAGGTGCAGGAGGGGGAGAGACCCAGTACTTC. The encoded protein is CASSLGAGGGETQYF. This chain links TRBV7-2 with TRBJ2-5, with D perhaps being TRBD1 or TRBD2 (6 bases each). The CDR3 covers 15 residues. V lost 1 base and J 4 bases, leaving 13 bases between the germline ends. Germline values: CDR1 SGHTA, CDR2 FQGNSA.

A few counts support this clone. The chain recombines TRBV27 with TRBJ2-7; TRBD2 matches at 8 bases. V lost 4 bases and J lost 3; bases outside the gene matches: 11. The CDR3 sequence is 16 residues long. Looked up from germline, CDR1 is MNHEY and CDR2 is SMNVEV (reference sequence). The CDR3 nucleotides are TGTGCCAGCAGTTCCCTCGGACTAGCCCTTGGCTACGAGCAGTACTTC. It codes for CASSSLGLALGYEQYF.